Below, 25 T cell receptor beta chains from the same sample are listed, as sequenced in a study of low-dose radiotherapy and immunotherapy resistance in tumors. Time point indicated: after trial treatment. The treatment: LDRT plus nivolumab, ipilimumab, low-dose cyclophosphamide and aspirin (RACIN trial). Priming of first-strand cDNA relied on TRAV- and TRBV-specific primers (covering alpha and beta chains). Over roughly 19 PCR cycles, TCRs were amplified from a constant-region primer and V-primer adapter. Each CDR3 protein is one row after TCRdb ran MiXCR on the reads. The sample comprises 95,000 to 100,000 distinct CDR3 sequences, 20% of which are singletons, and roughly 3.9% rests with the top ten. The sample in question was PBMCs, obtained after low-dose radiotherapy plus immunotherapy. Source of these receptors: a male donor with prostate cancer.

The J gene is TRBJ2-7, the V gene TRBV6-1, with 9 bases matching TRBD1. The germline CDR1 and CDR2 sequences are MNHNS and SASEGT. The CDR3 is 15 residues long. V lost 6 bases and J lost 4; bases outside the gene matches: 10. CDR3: CASRASGTGIYEQYF. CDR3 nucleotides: TGTGCCAGCAGGGCCTCCGGGACAGGGATTTACGAGCAGTACTTC.

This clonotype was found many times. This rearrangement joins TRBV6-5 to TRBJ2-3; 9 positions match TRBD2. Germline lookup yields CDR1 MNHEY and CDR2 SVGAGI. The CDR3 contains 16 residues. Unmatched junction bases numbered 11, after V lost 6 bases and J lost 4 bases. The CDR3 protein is CASREGAGGNADTQYF. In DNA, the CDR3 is TGTGCCAGCAGAGAAGGAGCGGGGGGAAACGCAGATACGCAGTATTTT.

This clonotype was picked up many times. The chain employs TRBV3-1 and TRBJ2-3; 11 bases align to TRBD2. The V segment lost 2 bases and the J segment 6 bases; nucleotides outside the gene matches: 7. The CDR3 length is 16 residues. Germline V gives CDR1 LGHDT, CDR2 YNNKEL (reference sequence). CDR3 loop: CASSQQLAGAGDTQYF. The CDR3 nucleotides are TGTGCCAGCAGCCAACAACTAGCGGGGGCCGGGGATACGCAGTATTTT.

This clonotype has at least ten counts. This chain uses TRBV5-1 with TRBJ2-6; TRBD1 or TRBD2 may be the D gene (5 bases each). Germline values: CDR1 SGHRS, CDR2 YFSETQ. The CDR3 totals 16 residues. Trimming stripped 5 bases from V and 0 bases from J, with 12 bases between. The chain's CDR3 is CASRRDAISGANVLTF. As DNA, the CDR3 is TGCGCCAGCAGGAGGGACGCCATCTCTGGGGCCAACGTCCTGACTTTC.

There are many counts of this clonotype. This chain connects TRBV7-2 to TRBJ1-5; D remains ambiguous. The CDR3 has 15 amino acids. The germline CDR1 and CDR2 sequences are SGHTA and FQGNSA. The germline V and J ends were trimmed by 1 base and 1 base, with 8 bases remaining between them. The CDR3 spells CASSLVGGSNQPQHF. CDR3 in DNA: TGTGCCAGCAGCTTAGTGGGTGGAAGCAATCAGCCCCAGCATTTT.

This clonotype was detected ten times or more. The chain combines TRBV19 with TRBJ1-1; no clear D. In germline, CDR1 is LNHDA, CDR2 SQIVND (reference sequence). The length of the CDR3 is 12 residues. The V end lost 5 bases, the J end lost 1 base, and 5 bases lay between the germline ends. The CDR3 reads CASSAGNTEAFF. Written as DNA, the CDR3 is TGTGCCAGTAGTGCGGGGAACACTGAAGCTTTCTTT.

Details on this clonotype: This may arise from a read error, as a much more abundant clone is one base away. CDR3 region: CASSLSRPPPNQPQHF. In DNA form, the CDR3 reads TGTGCCAGCAGTTTATCGAGGCCCCCCCCGAATCAGCCCCAGCATTTT. The rearrangement joins TRBV6-1 to TRBJ1-5; D remains ambiguous. Germline CDR1 reads MNHNS; CDR2 reads SASEGT. V was trimmed by 5 bases and J by 4 bases, leaving 18 bases between them. CDR3 length equals 16 residues.

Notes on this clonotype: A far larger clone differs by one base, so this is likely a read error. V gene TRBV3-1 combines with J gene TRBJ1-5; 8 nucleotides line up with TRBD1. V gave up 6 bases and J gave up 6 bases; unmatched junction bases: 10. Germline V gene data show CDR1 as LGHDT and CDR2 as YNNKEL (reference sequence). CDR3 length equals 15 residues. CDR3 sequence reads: CASSRTGGDFQPQHF. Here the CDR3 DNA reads TGTGCCAGCAGTCGAACAGGGGGGGACTTTCAGCCCCAGCATTTT.

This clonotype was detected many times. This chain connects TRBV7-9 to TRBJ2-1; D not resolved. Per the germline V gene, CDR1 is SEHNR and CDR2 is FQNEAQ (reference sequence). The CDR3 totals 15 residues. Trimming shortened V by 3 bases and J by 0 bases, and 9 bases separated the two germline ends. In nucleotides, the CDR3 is TGTGCCAGCAGCTTCTTATATAGCTCCTACAATGAGCAGTTCTTC. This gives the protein CASSFLYSSYNEQFF.

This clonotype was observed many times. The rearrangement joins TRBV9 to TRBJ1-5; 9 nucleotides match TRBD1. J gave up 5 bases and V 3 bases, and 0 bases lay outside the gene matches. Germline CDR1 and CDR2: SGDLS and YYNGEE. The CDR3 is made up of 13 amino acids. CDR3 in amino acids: CASSGTGDQPQHF. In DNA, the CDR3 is TGTGCCAGCAGCGGGACAGGGGATCAGCCCCAGCATTTT.

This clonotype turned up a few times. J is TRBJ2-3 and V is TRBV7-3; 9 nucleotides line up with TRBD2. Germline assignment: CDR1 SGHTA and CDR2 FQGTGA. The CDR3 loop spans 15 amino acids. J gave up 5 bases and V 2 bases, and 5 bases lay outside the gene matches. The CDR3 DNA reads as TGTGCCAGCAGCTTATCTAGCGGGGATGGAGATACGCAGTATTTT. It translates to CASSLSSGDGDTQYF.

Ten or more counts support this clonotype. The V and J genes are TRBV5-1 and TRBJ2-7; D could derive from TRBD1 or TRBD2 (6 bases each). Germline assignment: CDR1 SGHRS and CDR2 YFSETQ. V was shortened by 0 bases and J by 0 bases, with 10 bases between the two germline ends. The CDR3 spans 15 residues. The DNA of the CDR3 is TGCGCCAGCAGCTTGGAAGAGGGGGGCTCCTACGAGCAGTACTTC. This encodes CASSLEEGGSYEQYF.

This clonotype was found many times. In nucleotides, the CDR3 is TGCGCCAGAGGGGGGGGGCCCGAGCAGTACTTC. As protein: CARGGGPEQYF. The J gene is TRBJ2-7, the V gene TRBV4-1; TRBD2 is a possible D gene (7 bases). CDR3 length: 11 amino acids. V was cut by 9 bases and J by 6 bases, with 12 bases left in between. The V gene's germline CDR1 is MGHRA and CDR2 YSYEKL.

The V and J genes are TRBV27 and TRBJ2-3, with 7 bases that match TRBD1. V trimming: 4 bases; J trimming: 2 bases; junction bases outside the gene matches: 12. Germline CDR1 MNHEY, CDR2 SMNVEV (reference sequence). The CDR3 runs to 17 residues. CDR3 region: CASSSEGLTGFTDTQYF. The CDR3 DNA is TGTGCCAGCAGTTCCGAAGGTCTGACAGGGTTCACAGATACGCAGTATTTT.

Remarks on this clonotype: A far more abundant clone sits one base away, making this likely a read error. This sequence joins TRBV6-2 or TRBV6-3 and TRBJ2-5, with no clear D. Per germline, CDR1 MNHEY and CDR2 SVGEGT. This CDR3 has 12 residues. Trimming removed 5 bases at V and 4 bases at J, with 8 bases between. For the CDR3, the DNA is TGTGCCAGCAGTAGTTCAAGAGAGACCCAGTACTTC. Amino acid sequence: CASSSSRETQYF.

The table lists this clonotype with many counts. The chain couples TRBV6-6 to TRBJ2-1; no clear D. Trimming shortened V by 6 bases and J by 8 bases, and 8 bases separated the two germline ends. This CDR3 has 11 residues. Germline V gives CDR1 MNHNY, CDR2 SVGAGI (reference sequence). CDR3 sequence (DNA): TGTGCCAGCAGCATAGGAGATGAGCAGTTCTTC. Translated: CASSIGDEQFF.

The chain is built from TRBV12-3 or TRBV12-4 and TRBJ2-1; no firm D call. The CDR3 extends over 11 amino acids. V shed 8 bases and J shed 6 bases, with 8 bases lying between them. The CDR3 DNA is TGTGCCAGCCGGGTGGCCAATGAGCAGTTCTTC. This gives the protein CASRVANEQFF.

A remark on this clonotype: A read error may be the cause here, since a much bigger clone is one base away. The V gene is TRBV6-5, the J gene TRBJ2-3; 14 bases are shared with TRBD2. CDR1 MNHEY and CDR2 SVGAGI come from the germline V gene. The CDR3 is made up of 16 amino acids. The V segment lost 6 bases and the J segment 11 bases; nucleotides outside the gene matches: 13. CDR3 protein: CASSPPTSGGANMQYF. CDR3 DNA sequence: TGTGCCAGCAGCCCTCCGACTAGCGGGGGGGCGAATATGCAGTATTTT.

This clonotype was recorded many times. CDR3: CASSLFTDTQYF. CDR3 nucleotides: TGTGCCAGCAGTTTGTTCACAGATACGCAGTATTTT. The gene calls are TRBV28 and TRBJ2-3; D unclear. The V and J ends lost 3 bases and 2 bases respectively, with 3 bases between them. CDR3 length equals 12 residues. The V gene's germline CDR1 is MDHEN and CDR2 SYDVKM.

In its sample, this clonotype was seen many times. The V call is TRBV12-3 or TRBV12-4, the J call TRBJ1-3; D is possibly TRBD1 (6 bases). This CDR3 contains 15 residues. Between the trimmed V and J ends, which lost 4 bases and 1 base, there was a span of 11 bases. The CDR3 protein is CASSSGRGSGNTIYF. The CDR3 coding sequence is TGTGCCAGCAGTTCGGGCAGGGGATCTGGAAACACCATATATTTT.

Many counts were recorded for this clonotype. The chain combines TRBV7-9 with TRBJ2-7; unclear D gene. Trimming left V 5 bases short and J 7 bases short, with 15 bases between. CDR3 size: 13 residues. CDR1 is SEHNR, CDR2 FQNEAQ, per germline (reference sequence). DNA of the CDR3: TGTGCCAGCAGCCTCCCCACTTCACGGGAGCAGTACTTC. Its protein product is CASSLPTSREQYF.

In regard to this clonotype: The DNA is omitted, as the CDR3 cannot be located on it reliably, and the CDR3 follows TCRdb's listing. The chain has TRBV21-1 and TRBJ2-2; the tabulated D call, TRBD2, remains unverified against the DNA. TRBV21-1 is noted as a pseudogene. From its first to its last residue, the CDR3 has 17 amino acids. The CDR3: CASSKRGGSHPPGSCFF.

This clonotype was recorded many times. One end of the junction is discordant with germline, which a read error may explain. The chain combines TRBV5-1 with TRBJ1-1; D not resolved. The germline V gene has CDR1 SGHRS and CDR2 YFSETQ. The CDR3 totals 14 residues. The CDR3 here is CASSLGRVNTEAFF. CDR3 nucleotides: TGTGCCAGCAGCTTAGGAAGGGTGAACACTGAAGCTTTCTTT.

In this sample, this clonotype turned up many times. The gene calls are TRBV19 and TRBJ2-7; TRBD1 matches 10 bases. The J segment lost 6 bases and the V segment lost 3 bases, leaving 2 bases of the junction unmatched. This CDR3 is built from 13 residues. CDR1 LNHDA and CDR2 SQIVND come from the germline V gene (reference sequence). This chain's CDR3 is CASSIWDRGEQYF. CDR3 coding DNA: TGTGCCAGTAGTATCTGGGACAGGGGCGAGCAGTACTTC.

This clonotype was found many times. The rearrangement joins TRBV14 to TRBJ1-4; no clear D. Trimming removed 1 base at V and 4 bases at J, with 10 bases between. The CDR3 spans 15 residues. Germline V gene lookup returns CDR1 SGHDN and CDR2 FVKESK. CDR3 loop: CASSQGRRINEKLFF. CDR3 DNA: TGTGCCAGCAGCCAAGGGAGACGGATTAATGAAAAACTGTTTTTT.